This entry features one T cell receptor (beta chain) sequence. This record comes from a study of blood T cell repertoires in COVID-19. Study at large: T cells, B-cell-depleted T cells, or PBMCs provided the cDNA or gDNA that served as material.

Measured with immunoSEQ multiplex PCR; TCRdb has only the in-frame clones, and not every one. The sample comprises approximately 270,000 clones, around 88% of which are singletons, and roughly 6% rests with the top ten. Germline lookup yields CDR1 SGHNT and CDR2 YENEEA. With V trimmed by 1 base and J by 10 bases, 12 bases remained unmatched. This CDR3 region has 15 residues. The TCR comes from a woman in her 30s with COVID-19, enrolled during active disease. The chain uses TRBV11-3 and TRBJ1-1; 7 positions match TRBD1. Sequenced: peripheral blood. CDR3 sequence: CASSLARGQFGGAFF. The CDR3 DNA reads TGTGCCAGCAGCTTAGCCAGGGGACAGTTTGGCGGAGCTTTCTTT.